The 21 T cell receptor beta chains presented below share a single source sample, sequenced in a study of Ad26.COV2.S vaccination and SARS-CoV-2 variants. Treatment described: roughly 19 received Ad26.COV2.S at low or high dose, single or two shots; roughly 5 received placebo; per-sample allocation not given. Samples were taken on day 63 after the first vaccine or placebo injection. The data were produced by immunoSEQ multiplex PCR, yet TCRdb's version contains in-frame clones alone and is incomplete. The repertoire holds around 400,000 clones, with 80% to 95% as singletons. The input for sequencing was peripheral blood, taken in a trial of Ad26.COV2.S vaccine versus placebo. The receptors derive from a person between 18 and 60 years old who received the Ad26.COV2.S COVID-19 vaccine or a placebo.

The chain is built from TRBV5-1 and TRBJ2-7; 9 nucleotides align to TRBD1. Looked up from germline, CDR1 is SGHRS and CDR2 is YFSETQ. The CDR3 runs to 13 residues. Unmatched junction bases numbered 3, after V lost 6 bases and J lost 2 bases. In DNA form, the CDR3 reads TGCGCCAGCACACAGGGGGCAGCCTACGAGCAGTACTTC. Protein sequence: CASTQGAAYEQYF.

CDR3 sequence (DNA): TGCAGCGTTGAAGATTGGGGTAGTCGTAATGGCTACACCTTC. It encodes CSVEDWGSRNGYTF. J is TRBJ1-2 and V is TRBV29-1; no clear D. From germline, CDR1 is SQVTM and CDR2 ANQGSEA. V lost 0 bases to trimming and J lost 6 bases, with 14 bases between them. The CDR3 length is 14 residues.

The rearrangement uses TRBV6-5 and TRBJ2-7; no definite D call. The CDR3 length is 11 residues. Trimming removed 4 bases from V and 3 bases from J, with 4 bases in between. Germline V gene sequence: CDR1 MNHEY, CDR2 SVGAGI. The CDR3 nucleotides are TGTGCCAGCAGTTCCGTCTACGAGCAGTACTTC. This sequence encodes CASSSVYEQYF.

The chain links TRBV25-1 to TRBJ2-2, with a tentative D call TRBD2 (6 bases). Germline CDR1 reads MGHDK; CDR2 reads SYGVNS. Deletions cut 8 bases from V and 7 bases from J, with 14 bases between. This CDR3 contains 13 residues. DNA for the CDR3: TGTGCCAGCCAGGGACTGCGATACGGGGAGCTGTTTTTT. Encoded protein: CASQGLRYGELFF.

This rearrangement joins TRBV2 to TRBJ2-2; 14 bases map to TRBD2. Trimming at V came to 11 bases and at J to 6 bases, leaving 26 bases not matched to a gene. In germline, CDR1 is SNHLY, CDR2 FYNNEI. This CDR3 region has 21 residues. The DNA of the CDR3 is TGTGCCCGCCGAGATAAGACTAGCGGGAGGGCCTTTTGTAATTGTTCCGGGGAGCTGTTTTTT. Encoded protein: CARRDKTSGRAFCNCSGELFF.

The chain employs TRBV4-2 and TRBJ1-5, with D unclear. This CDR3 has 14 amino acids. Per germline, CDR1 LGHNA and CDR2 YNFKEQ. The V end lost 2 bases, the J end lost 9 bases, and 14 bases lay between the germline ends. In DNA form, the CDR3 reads TGTGCCAGCAGCCAAAGACCGAGCATATGGCCCCAGCATTTT. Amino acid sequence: CASSQRPSIWPQHF.

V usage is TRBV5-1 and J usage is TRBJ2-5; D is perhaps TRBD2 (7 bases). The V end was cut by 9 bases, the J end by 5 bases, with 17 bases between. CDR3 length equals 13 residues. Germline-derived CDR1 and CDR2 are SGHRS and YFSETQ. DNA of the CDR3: TGCGCCACCTCGACGGGGGGCGGTGAGACCCAGTACTTC. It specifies CATSTGGGETQYF.

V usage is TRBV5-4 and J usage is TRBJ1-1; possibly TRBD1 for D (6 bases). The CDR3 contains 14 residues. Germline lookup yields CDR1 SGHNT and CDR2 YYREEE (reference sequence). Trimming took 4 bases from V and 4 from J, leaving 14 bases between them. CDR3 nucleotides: TGTGCCAGCAGCAGGGGGGGATCAGGCACTGAAGCTTTCTTT. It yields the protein CASSRGGSGTEAFF.

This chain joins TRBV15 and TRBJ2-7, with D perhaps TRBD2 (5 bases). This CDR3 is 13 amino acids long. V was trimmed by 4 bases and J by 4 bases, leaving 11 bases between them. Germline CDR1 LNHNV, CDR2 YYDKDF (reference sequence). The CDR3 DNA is TGTGCCACCAGCACGGACTCAAAATACGAGCAGTACTTC. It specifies CATSTDSKYEQYF.

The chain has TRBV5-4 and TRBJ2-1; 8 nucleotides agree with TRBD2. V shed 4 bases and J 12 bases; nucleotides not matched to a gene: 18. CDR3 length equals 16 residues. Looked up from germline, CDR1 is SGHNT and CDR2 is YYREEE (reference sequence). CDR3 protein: CASSSNPLTSGVGQFF. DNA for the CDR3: TGTGCCAGCAGCAGTAACCCGTTAACTAGCGGCGTTGGGCAGTTCTTC.

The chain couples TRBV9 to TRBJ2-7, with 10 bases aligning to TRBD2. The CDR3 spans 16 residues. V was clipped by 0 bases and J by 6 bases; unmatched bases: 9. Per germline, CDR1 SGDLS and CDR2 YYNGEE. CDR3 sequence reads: CASSVGLAGVEVEQYF. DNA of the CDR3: TGTGCCAGCAGCGTAGGTCTAGCGGGAGTGGAGGTCGAGCAGTACTTC.

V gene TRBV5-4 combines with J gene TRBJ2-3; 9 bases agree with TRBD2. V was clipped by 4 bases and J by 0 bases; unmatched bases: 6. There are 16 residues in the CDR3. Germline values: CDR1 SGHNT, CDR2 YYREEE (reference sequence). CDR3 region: CASSLKLAGSTDTQYF. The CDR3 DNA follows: TGTGCCAGCAGCCTAAAACTAGCGGGCAGCACAGATACGCAGTATTTT.

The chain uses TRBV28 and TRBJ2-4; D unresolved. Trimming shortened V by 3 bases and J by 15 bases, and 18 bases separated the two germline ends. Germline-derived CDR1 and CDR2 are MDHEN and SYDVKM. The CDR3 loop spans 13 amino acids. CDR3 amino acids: CASSLSSERRVYF. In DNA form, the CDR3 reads TGTGCCAGCAGTTTGAGTTCGGAAAGAAGGGTGTACTTC.

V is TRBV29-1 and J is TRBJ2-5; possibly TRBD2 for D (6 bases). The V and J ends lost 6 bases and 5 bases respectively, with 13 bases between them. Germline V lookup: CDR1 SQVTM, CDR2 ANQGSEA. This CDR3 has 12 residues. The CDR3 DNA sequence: TGCAGCGTCGAGCGGGTTCGGGAGACCCAGTACTTC. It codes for CSVERVRETQYF.

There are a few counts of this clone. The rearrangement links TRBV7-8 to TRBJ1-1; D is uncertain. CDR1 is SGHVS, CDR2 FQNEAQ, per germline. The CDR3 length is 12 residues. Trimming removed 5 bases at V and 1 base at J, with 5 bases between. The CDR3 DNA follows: TGTGCCAGCAGCGTTGAGAACACTGAAGCTTTCTTT. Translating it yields CASSVENTEAFF.

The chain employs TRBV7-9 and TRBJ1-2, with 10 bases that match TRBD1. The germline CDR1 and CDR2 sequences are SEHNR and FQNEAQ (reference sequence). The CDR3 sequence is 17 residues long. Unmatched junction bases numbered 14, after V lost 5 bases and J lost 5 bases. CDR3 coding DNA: TGTGCCAGCAGCCCTATGGTCAGGACAGGGGGGCCTTATGGCTACACCTTC. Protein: CASSPMVRTGGPYGYTF.

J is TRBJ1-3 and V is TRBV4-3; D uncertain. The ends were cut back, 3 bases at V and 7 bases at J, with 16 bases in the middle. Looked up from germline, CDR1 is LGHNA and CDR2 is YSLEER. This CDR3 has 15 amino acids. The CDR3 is CASSQAQTRTNTIYF. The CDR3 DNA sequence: TGCGCCAGCAGCCAGGCTCAGACGAGAACCAACACCATATATTTT.

CDR3 DNA sequence: TGTGCCAGCAGCGCGGGACAGGGCACAACTAATGAAAAACTGTTTTTT. Protein sequence: CASSAGQGTTNEKLFF. J is TRBJ1-4 and V is TRBV7-9; 9 nucleotides match TRBD1. V was pared by 5 bases and J by 0 bases, with 4 bases of the junction left unmatched. The CDR3 has 16 amino acids. Looked up from germline, CDR1 is SEHNR and CDR2 is FQNEAQ (reference sequence). The complete variable domain, with remaining parts taken from reference TRBV7-9 and TRBJ1-4, reads DTGVSQNPRHKITKRGQNVTFRCDPISEHNRLYWYRQTLGQGPEFLTYFQNEAQLEKSRLLSDRFSAERPKGSFSTLEIQRTEQGDSAMYLCASSAGQGTTNEKLFFGSGTQLSVL.

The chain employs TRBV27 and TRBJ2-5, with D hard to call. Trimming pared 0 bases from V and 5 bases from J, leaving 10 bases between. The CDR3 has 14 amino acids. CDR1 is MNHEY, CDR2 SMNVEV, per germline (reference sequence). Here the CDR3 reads CASSLSPGGETQYF. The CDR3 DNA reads TGTGCCAGCAGTTTATCCCCAGGTGGGGAGACCCAGTACTTC.

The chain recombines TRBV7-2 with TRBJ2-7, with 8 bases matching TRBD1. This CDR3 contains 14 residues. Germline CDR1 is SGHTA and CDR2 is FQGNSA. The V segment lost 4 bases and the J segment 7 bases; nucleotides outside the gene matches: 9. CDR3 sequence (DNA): TGTGCCAGCAGCTGGAGGGGACAGGAAGGGGAGCAGTACTTC. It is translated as CASSWRGQEGEQYF.

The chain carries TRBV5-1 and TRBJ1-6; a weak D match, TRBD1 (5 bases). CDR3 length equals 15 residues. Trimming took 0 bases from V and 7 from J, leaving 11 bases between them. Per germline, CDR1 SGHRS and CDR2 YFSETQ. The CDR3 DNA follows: TGCGCCAGCAGCTTGGAGGCAGGGCCGAATTCACCCCTCCACTTT. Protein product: CASSLEAGPNSPLHF.